A single sample gave rise to the 19 T cell receptor beta chains below, sequenced in a study of blood T cell repertoires in COVID-19 (dated by TCRdb to the early 2020s). Libraries were prepared through the immunoSEQ multiplex PCR assay. Drawn from immuneACCESS, this table holds only the in-frame rearrangements with V and J called that TCRdb kept. Clones are partly lost; checked studies trace under half to an unresolved V gene and leave the rest unexplained. The sample has under 300,000 clones on record, 80% to 90% of them singletons. Over 2% of the sample lies in the top ten. What was sequenced was PBMCs or T cells enriched from blood (not recorded which). Receptor source: a woman younger than 35 who had recovered from COVID-19.

This chain connects TRBV28 to TRBJ2-2, with D perhaps TRBD1 (6 bases). The CDR3 is made up of 16 amino acids. Germline assignment: CDR1 MDHEN and CDR2 SYDVKM. With 5 bases removed from V and 2 bases from J, the gap between germline ends came to 15 bases. The CDR3 sequence is CASSTQRTANTGELFF. The CDR3 DNA reads as TGTGCCAGCAGTACCCAGCGGACAGCTAACACCGGGGAGCTGTTTTTT.

The V call is TRBV28, the J call TRBJ1-2, with D possibly TRBD1 on 6 matching bases. CDR1 is MDHEN and CDR2 is SYDVKM in the germline V gene. This CDR3 region has 16 residues. V lost 1 base to trimming and J lost 7 bases, with 19 bases between them. Written as DNA, the CDR3 is TGTGCCAGCAGTTTATCCCGAAGGACAGTTTCGCGTGGCTACACCTTC. Translating gives CASSLSRRTVSRGYTF.

The chain carries TRBV27 and TRBJ1-3; D is ambiguous. The germline gives CDR1 MNHEY, CDR2 SMNVEV (reference sequence). V lost 2 bases to trimming and J lost 2 bases, with 10 bases between them. CDR3 length: 15 amino acids. The CDR3 bases are TGTGCCAGCAGTTTAGCGAGCGGAGCTGGAAACACCATATATTTT. This encodes CASSLASGAGNTIYF.

J is TRBJ2-3 and V is TRBV7-9; 9 bases align to TRBD1. CDR3 length: 17 amino acids. Germline values: CDR1 SEHNR, CDR2 FQNEAQ (reference sequence). Trimming at V came to 6 bases and at J to 0 bases, leaving 10 bases not matched to a gene. The CDR3 sequence is CASSPRLTGGSTDTQYF. The CDR3 nucleotides read TGTGCCAGCAGTCCCCGACTGACAGGGGGGAGCACAGATACGCAGTATTTT.

V usage is TRBV9 and J usage is TRBJ2-3; 11 bases align to TRBD2. With 0 bases clipped from V and 2 bases from J, the junction kept 11 bases outside the gene matches. Germline V gene lookup returns CDR1 SGDLS and CDR2 YYNGEE. The CDR3 consists of 19 residues. The CDR3 nucleotides are TGTGCCAGCAGCGTAGACGCCGCCGGGACTAGCGGTGTCACAGATACGCAGTATTTT. Its protein is CASSVDAAGTSGVTDTQYF.

Points on this clone: The junction differs from germline at one of its ends, possibly a read error. The V call is TRBV5-4, the J call TRBJ2-1; maybe TRBD1 (5 bases). The CDR3 length is 13 residues. The germline CDR1 and CDR2 sequences are SGHNT and YYREEE (reference sequence). CDR3 residues: CASNLGPQNEQFF. The DNA of the CDR3 is TGTGCCAGCAACTTGGGGCCTCAGAATGAGCAGTTCTTC.

CDR3 nucleotides: TGCAGCGTTGAAGATCTAGGGGCGGGGGATGAAAAACTGTTTTTT. Translating it yields CSVEDLGAGDEKLFF. V usage is TRBV29-1 and J usage is TRBJ1-4; D may be TRBD1 (5 bases). V was pared by 0 bases and J by 6 bases, with 14 bases between. The CDR3 loop spans 15 amino acids. Germline V gene data show CDR1 as SQVTM and CDR2 as ANQGSEA. Supplemented by reference TRBV29-1 and TRBJ1-4, the full variable domain reads SAVISQKPSRDICQRGTSLTIQCQVDSQVTMMFWYRQQPGQSLTLIATANQGSEATYESGFVIDKFPISRPNLTFSTLTVSNMSPEDSSIYLCSVEDLGAGDEKLFFGSGTQLSVL.

Concerning this clone: Additional DNA sequences in this sample encode the identical CDR3. This chain connects TRBV20-1 to TRBJ2-7, with TRBD2 as a possible D gene (5 bases). There are 11 residues in the CDR3. V lost 1 base to trimming and J lost 4 bases, with 5 bases between them. Germline CDR1 DFQATT, CDR2 SNEGSKA (reference sequence). The CDR3 loop is CSARGGYEQYF. The CDR3 DNA reads TGCAGTGCTAGAGGAGGGTACGAGCAGTACTTC.

V and J are TRBV2 and TRBJ1-5; 9 positions agree with TRBD1. V lost 5 bases to trimming and J lost 5 bases; unmatched junction nucleotides: 7. Germline CDR1 is SNHLY and CDR2 is FYNNEI. This CDR3 has 15 amino acids. CDR3 sequence (DNA): TGTGCCAGCAGTTCGTGGACAGGGGCGGATCAGCCCCAGCATTTT. Translated, it gives CASSSWTGADQPQHF.

The chain is built from TRBV27 and TRBJ1-1; 7 nucleotides align to TRBD1. V was clipped by 6 bases and J by 4 bases; unmatched bases: 5. Germline-derived CDR1 and CDR2 are MNHEY and SMNVEV (reference sequence). The CDR3 is 13 residues long. CDR3 DNA sequence: TGTGCCAGCAGCCAGGGGGTCGGCACTGAAGCTTTCTTT. This translates into CASSQGVGTEAFF.

The CDR3 sequence is CASSQDPPPEAFF. CDR3 coding DNA: TGTGCCAGCAGCCAAGATCCCCCTCCCGAAGCTTTCTTT. The V and J genes are TRBV3-1 (or the pseudogene TRBV3-2) and TRBJ1-1; D unclear. Germline V lookup: CDR1 LGHDT, CDR2 YNNKEL (reference sequence). This CDR3 has 13 amino acids. Trimming stripped 0 bases from V and 8 bases from J, with 10 bases between.

The genes are TRBV6-2 or TRBV6-3 and TRBJ2-1; 16 bases map to TRBD2. The CDR3 runs 17 residues. V was pared by 6 bases and J by 7 bases, with 9 bases of the junction left unmatched. Germline V lookup: CDR1 MNHEY, CDR2 SVGEGT. The CDR3 region has the DNA TGTGCCAGCAGCCAGGGACTAGCGGGGGGGCCTAGGAATGAGCAGTTCTTC. Its protein is CASSQGLAGGPRNEQFF.

The CDR3 bases are TGTGCCATCAGTGGGACAAAAAAATCTAGCGGGGGCCACGGGGACACAGATACGCAGTATTTT. Its translation: CAISGTKKSSGGHGDTDTQYF. The rearrangement joins TRBV10-3 to TRBJ2-3, with 10 nucleotides matching TRBD2. From germline, CDR1 is ENHRY and CDR2 SYGVKD. V shed 4 bases, J shed 2 bases, and the junction held 21 bases outside the gene matches. The CDR3 is 21 residues long.

This chain connects TRBV5-1 to TRBJ1-1, with D possibly TRBD1 on 5 matching bases. The ends were cut back, 0 bases at V and 1 base at J, with 7 bases in the middle. Germline CDR1 reads SGHRS; CDR2 reads YFSETQ. The CDR3 spans 14 residues. CDR3 in DNA: TGCGCCAGCAGCTTGGAGGGGTCGAACACTGAAGCTTTCTTT. Encoded protein: CASSLEGSNTEAFF.

On this clone: Other DNA sequences in the same sample also yield this CDR3. The chain's CDR3 is CASSVGAGGSYEQYF. CDR3 DNA: TGTGCCAGCAGCGTAGGAGCGGGGGGTTCCTACGAGCAGTACTTC. The genes are TRBV9 and TRBJ2-7; 9 bases match TRBD2. This CDR3 has 15 residues. J gave up 1 base and V 0 bases, and 2 bases lay outside the gene matches. Germline V gene data show CDR1 as SGDLS and CDR2 as YYNGEE.

The chain employs TRBV7-9 and TRBJ2-1; the D gene is possibly TRBD2 (7 bases). The germline gives CDR1 SEHNR, CDR2 FQNEAQ (reference sequence). There are 14 residues in the CDR3. The V end was cut by 4 bases, the J end by 9 bases, with 16 bases between. CDR3: CASSSEGGAVEQFF. In DNA, the CDR3 is TGTGCCAGCAGCTCAGAAGGGGGGGCTGTTGAGCAGTTCTTC.

The genes are TRBV7-6 and TRBJ2-6, with D possibly matching TRBD2 (6 bases). Trimming left V 1 base short and J 2 bases short, with 9 bases between. Germline CDR1 SGHVS, CDR2 FNYEAQ. The CDR3 runs to 16 residues. CDR3 nucleotide sequence: TGTGCCAGCAGCTTAGAAGGCGGGGCTGGGGCCAACGTCCTGACTTTC. Protein sequence: CASSLEGGAGANVLTF.

The J gene is TRBJ1-5, the V gene TRBV27, with D maybe TRBD1 (5 bases). With 1 base removed from V and 3 bases from J, the gap between germline ends came to 13 bases. This CDR3 comprises 16 residues. CDR1 MNHEY and CDR2 SMNVEV come from the germline V gene (reference sequence). CDR3 loop: CASSLLGRASNQPQHF. The CDR3 region has the DNA TGTGCCAGCAGTTTATTGGGCAGGGCCTCCAATCAGCCCCAGCATTTT.

The chain joins TRBV9 to TRBJ2-5, with D perhaps TRBD1 (5 bases). Trimming removed 4 bases at V and 4 bases at J, with 20 bases between. From germline, CDR1 is SGDLS and CDR2 YYNGEE. This CDR3 has 16 amino acids. Written as DNA, the CDR3 is TGTGCCAGCAGCACAAGAACGTCCCCAGGGCGAGAGACCCAGTACTTC. Translating it yields CASSTRTSPGRETQYF.